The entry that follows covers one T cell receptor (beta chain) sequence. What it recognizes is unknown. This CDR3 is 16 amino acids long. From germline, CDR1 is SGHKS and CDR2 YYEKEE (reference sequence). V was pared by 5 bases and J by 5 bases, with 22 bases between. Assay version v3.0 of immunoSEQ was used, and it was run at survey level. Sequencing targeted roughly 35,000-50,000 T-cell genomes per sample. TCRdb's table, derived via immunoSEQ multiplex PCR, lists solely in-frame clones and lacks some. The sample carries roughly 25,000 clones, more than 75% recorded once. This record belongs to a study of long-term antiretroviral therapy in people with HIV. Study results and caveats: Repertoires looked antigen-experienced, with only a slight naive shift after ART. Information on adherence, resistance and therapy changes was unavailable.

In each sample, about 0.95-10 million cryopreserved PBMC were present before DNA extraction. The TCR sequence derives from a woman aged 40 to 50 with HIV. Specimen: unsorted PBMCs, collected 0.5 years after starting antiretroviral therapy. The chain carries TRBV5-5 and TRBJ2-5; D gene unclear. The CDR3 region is CASSRLAGELTETQYF. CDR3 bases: TGTGCCAGCAGTCGCCTGGCTGGGGAACTTACGGAGACCCAGTACTTC.